A selection of T cell receptor beta chains follows, all from one sample in a study of blood T cell repertoires in COVID-19. Assay: immunoSEQ multiplex PCR; the TCRdb copy retains only in-frame clones and omits some. The table includes approximately 140,000 clones, 80% to 90% detected once. What was sequenced was peripheral blood. The receptors were gathered from a man aged 65 to 79 with acute or convalescent COVID-19. Each CDR3 is given with its conserved first and last residue. Each record gives: V gene, J gene, clone size, D gene, CDR3 protein, CDR3 DNA. D genes are given only for firm matches. Some rows have no size entry. The others give once, few or many, or a class for an expanded clone.

v_call: TRBV6-5
j_call: TRBJ1-2
clone_size: -
d_call: TRBD1
cdr3_aa: CATSLGSDREGYTF
cdr3_nt: TGTGCCACCAGTTTGGGATCGGACAGGGAAGGCTACACCTTC

v_call: TRBV5-8
j_call: TRBJ2-5
clone_size: -
d_call: TRBD2
cdr3_aa: CASSLELAGRETQYF
cdr3_nt: TGTGCCAGCAGCTTGGAGTTAGCGGGACGGGAGACCCAGTACTTC

v_call: TRBV3-1/TRBV3-2
j_call: TRBJ2-1
clone_size: -
d_call: TRBD2
cdr3_aa: CASSLIAGGPYNEQFF
cdr3_nt: TGTGCCAGCAGCCTGATAGCGGGAGGGCCTTACAATGAGCAGTTCTTC

v_call: TRBV7-3
j_call: TRBJ2-7
clone_size: few
d_call: TRBD2
cdr3_aa: CASSPEGLAGAGEQYF
cdr3_nt: TGTGCCAGCAGCCCTGAAGGGCTAGCGGGAGCTGGGGAGCAGTACTTC

v_call: TRBV19
j_call: TRBJ2-1
clone_size: -
d_call: TRBD1
cdr3_aa: CASSIEGGRSYNEQFF
cdr3_nt: TGTGCCAGTAGTATAGAAGGGGGCCGCTCCTACAATGAGCAGTTCTTC

v_call: TRBV27
j_call: TRBJ2-2
clone_size: -
d_call: TRBD2
cdr3_aa: CASSPRTSGNTGELFF
cdr3_nt: TGTGCCAGCAGTCCCCGGACTAGCGGGAACACCGGGGAGCTGTTTTTT

v_call: TRBV6-6
j_call: TRBJ1-6
clone_size: -
d_call: TRBD1
cdr3_aa: CASSARTGDNSPLHF
cdr3_nt: TGTGCCAGCAGTGCGCGGACAGGGGATAATTCACCCCTCCACTTT

v_call: TRBV6-6
j_call: TRBJ1-1
clone_size: -
d_call: TRBD1
cdr3_aa: CASSDQGAWNTEAFF
cdr3_nt: TGTGCCAGCAGCGATCAGGGGGCCTGGAACACTGAAGCTTTCTTT

v_call: TRBV20-1
j_call: TRBJ1-6
clone_size: -
d_call: -
cdr3_aa: CSASLGLGKNSPLHF
cdr3_nt: TGCAGTGCTAGTTTGGGACTGGGGAAGAATTCACCCCTCCACTTT

v_call: TRBV4-3
j_call: TRBJ2-1
clone_size: -
d_call: -
cdr3_aa: CASSNRGYYNEQFF
cdr3_nt: TGCGCCAGCAGTAACCGGGGTTACTACAATGAGCAGTTCTTC

v_call: TRBV4-2
j_call: TRBJ1-2
clone_size: once
d_call: -
cdr3_aa: CASSQDGDNYGYTF
cdr3_nt: TGTGCCAGCAGCCAAGACGGAGATAACTATGGCTACACCTTC

v_call: TRBV3-1/TRBV3-2
j_call: TRBJ2-7
clone_size: -
d_call: TRBD1
cdr3_aa: CASSQEQGADEQYF
cdr3_nt: TGTGCCAGCAGCCAAGAACAGGGGGCAGACGAGCAGTACTTC

v_call: TRBV5-1
j_call: TRBJ2-3
clone_size: few
d_call: TRBD2
cdr3_aa: CASSTLAGVTDTQYF
cdr3_nt: TGCGCCAGCAGCACCTTAGCGGGAGTTACAGATACGCAGTATTTT

v_call: TRBV4-3
j_call: TRBJ1-5
clone_size: -
d_call: -
cdr3_aa: CASSRIGGSSNQPQHF
cdr3_nt: TGCGCCAGCAGCCGTATAGGGGGTTCGAGCAATCAGCCCCAGCATTTT

v_call: TRBV19
j_call: TRBJ2-4
clone_size: -
d_call: TRBD1
cdr3_aa: CASSFPQGERAKNIQYF
cdr3_nt: TGTGCCAGTAGTTTTCCACAGGGGGAGCGAGCCAAAAACATTCAGTACTTC

v_call: TRBV10-2
j_call: TRBJ1-1
clone_size: -
d_call: -
cdr3_aa: CASLMNTEAFF
cdr3_nt: TGCGCCAGCCTTATGAACACTGAAGCTTTCTTT

v_call: TRBV13
j_call: TRBJ2-1
clone_size: -
d_call: TRBD1
cdr3_aa: CASSQWDRDFNEQFF
cdr3_nt: TGTGCCAGCAGCCAATGGGACAGGGACTTCAATGAGCAGTTCTTC

v_call: TRBV6-2/TRBV6-3
j_call: TRBJ1-2
clone_size: once
d_call: -
cdr3_aa: CASSYAGPNYGYTF
cdr3_nt: TGTGCCAGCAGTTACGCGGGACCGAACTATGGCTACACCTTC

v_call: TRBV9
j_call: TRBJ1-3
clone_size: once
d_call: -
cdr3_aa: CASSVGPSGGSGNTIYF
cdr3_nt: TGTGCCAGCAGCGTAGGACCCTCGGGGGGCTCTGGAAACACCATATATTTT

v_call: TRBV28
j_call: TRBJ2-5
clone_size: -
d_call: TRBD2
cdr3_aa: CASSLLGLAGGETQYF
cdr3_nt: TGTGCCAGCAGTTTACTCGGCCTAGCGGGAGGGGAGACCCAGTACTTC

v_call: TRBV5-4
j_call: TRBJ2-3
clone_size: -
d_call: -
cdr3_aa: CASSLDGGQGDTQYF
cdr3_nt: TGTGCCAGCAGCTTGGACGGGGGGCAGGGAGATACGCAGTATTTT

v_call: TRBV30
j_call: TRBJ2-3
clone_size: -
d_call: -
cdr3_aa: CAWIGGAADTQYF
cdr3_nt: TGTGCCTGGATTGGGGGGGCCGCAGATACGCAGTATTTT

v_call: TRBV28
j_call: TRBJ2-1
clone_size: -
d_call: -
cdr3_aa: CASRGAGPYNEQFF
cdr3_nt: TGTGCCAGCAGAGGAGCGGGCCCCTACAATGAGCAGTTCTTC

v_call: TRBV28
j_call: TRBJ2-1
clone_size: -
d_call: -
cdr3_aa: CASTRGTVNEQFF
cdr3_nt: TGTGCCAGCACCCGAGGGACTGTCAATGAGCAGTTCTTC

v_call: TRBV27
j_call: TRBJ2-7
clone_size: -
d_call: -
cdr3_aa: CASSRGVFRPYEQYF
cdr3_nt: TGTGCCAGCAGCAGAGGAGTATTTAGGCCCTACGAGCAGTACTTC

v_call: TRBV19
j_call: TRBJ1-2
clone_size: -
d_call: -
cdr3_aa: CASRPSQGQANYGYTF
cdr3_nt: TGTGCCAGTAGGCCCTCACAGGGACAAGCTAACTATGGCTACACCTTC